This TCR beta chain was profiled in a study of spatial heterogeneity in lung cancer. V was trimmed by 5 bases and J by 7 bases, leaving 21 bases between them. The germline CDR1 and CDR2 sequences are SGHAT and FQNNGV. The CDR3 length is 16 residues. As to this clonotype: Its antigen is not identified.

Every molecule of TCR cDNA had its own unique molecular identifier. TCRdb reanalysed the 5' RACE reads using MiXCR and keeps one entry per CDR3 protein. Counted here are about 45,000 distinct CDR3 sequences, approximately 10% occurring once; the ten biggest clones make up about 43%. Regarding time point: sample taken at primary tumor resection. The authors sequenced whole RNA from tumor, nontumor lung or frozen PBMC without sorting. Samples were donated by 72 untreated early-stage non-small cell lung cancer patients. Overall study findings and caveats: Resection blood, more than follow-up blood, showed ubiquitous expanded tumor TCRs.

The starting material was PBMCs, obtained at surgery. The TCR was taken from a female donor with early-stage non-small cell lung cancer. The chain carries TRBV11-2 and TRBJ2-1; D possibly matches TRBD1 or TRBD2 (7 bases each). The CDR3 region is CASSLLQGGAGNEQFF. The CDR3 coding sequence is TGTGCCAGCAGCCTACTCCAGGGGGGGGCCGGGAATGAGCAGTTCTTC.